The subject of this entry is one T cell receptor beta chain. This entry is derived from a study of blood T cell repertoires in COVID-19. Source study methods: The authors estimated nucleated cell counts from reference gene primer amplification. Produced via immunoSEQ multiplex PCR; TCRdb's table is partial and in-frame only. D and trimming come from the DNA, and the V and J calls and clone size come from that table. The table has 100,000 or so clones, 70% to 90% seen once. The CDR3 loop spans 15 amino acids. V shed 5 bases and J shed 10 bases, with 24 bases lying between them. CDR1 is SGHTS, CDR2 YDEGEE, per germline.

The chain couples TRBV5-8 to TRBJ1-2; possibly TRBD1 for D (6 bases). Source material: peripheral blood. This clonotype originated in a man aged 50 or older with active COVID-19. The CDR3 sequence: CASSSGVGSTTTYTF. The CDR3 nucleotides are TGTGCCAGCAGTTCAGGGGTGGGTTCGACCACCACCTACACCTTC.